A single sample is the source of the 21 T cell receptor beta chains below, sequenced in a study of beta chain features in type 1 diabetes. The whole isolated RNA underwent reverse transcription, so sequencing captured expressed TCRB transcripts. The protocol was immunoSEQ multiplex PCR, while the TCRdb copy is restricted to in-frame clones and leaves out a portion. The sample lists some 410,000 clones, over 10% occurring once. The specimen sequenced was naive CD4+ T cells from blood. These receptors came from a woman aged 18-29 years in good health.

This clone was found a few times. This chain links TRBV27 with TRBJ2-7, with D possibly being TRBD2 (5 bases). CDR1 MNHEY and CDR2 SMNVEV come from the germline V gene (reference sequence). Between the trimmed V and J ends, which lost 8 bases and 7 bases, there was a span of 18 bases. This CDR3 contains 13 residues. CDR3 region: CASASTRFGEQYF. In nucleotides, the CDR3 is TGTGCCAGCGCAAGTACTAGGTTTGGGGAGCAGTACTTC.

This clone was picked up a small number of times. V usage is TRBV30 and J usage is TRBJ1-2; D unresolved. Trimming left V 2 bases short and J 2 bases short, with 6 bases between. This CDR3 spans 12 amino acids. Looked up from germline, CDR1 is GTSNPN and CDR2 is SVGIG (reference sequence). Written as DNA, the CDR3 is TGTGCCTGGAGTCCGATAAACTATGGCTACACCTTC. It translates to CAWSPINYGYTF.

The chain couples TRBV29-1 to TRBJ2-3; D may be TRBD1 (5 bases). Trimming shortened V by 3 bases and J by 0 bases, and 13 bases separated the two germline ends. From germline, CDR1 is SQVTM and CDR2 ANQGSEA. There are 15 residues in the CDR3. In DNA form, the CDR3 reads TGCAGCGTTGAGGGGCAGATAGGCAGCACAGATACGCAGTATTTT. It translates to CSVEGQIGSTDTQYF.

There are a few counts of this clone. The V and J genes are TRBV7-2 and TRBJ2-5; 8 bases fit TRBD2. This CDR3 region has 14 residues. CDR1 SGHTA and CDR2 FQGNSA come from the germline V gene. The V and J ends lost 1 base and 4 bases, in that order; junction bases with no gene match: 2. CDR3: CASSLGGGSETQYF. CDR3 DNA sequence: TGTGCCAGCAGCTTAGGCGGGGGGTCAGAGACCCAGTACTTC.

CDR3 residues: CASSSGTADLYGYTF. The CDR3, as DNA: TGCGCCAGCAGTTCCGGGACAGCGGACCTTTATGGCTACACCTTC. This sequence joins TRBV5-1 and TRBJ1-2, with 7 positions matching TRBD1. Germline loops: CDR1 SGHRS, CDR2 YFSETQ. The CDR3 contains 15 residues. V gave up 5 bases and J gave up 5 bases; unmatched junction bases: 12.

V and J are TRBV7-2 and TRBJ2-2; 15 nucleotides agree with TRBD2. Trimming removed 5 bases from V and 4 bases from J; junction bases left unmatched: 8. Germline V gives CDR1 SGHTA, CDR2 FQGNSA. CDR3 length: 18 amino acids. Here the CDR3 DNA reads TGTGCCAGCAGCATGGGACTAGCGGGAGGTGGGAGCACCGGGGAGCTGTTTTTT. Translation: CASSMGLAGGGSTGELFF.

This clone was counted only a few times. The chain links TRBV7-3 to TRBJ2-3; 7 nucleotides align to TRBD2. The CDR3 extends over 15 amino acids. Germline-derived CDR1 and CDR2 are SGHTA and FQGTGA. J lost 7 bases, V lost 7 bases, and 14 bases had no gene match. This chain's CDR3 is CASKIASGIGYTQYF. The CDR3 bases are TGTGCCAGCAAGATTGCGAGCGGGATAGGATATACGCAGTATTTT.

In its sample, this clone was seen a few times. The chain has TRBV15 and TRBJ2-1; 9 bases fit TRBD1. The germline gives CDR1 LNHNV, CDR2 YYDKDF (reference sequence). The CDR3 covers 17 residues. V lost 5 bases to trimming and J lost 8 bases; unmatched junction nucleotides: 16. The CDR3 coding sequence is TGTGCCACCAGCTCCCCGCAGGGGACAGGGAGGAGAGATGAGCAGTTCTTC. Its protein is CATSSPQGTGRRDEQFF.

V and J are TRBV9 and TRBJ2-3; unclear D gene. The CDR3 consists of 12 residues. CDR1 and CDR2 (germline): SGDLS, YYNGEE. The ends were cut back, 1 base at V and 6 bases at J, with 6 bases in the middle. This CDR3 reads CASSVSKDTQYF. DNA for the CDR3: TGTGCCAGCAGCGTATCAAAGGATACGCAGTATTTT.

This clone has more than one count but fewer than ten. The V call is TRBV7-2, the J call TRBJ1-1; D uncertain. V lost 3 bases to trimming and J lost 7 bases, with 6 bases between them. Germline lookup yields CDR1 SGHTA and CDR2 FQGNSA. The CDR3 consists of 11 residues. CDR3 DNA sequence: TGTGCCAGCAGCTTGCGGGGTGAAGCTTTCTTT. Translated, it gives CASSLRGEAFF.

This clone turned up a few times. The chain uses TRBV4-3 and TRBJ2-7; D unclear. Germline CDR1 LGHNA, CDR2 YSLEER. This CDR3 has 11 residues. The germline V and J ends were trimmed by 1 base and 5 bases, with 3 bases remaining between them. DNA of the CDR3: TGCGCCAGCAGCCAAGGCGACGAGCAGTACTTC. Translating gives CASSQGDEQYF.

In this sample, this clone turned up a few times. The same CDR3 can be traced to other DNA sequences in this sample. The DNA for the CDR3 is TGTGCCAGCAGCGTAGACAGTTTAACAGATACGCAGTATTTT. This gives the protein CASSVDSLTDTQYF. This rearrangement joins TRBV9 to TRBJ2-3; D call uncertain. V lost 0 bases, J lost 3 bases, and 8 bases lay in between. The CDR3 is made up of 14 amino acids. Per germline, CDR1 SGDLS and CDR2 YYNGEE.

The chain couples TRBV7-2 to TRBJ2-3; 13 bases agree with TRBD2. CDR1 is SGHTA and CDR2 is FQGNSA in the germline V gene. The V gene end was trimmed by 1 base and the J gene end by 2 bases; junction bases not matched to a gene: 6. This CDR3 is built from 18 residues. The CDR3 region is CASSLEGLAGVTTDTQYF. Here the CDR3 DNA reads TGTGCCAGCAGCTTAGAAGGACTAGCGGGAGTTACCACAGATACGCAGTATTTT.

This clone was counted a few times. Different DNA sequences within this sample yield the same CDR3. Here the CDR3 DNA reads TGTGCCAGCTCACCACCATCCAGTTACAATGAGCAGTTCTTC. Translated: CASSPPSSYNEQFF. The J gene is TRBJ2-1, the V gene TRBV18; D is unclear. The V gene lost 0 bases and the J gene lost 4 bases, with 7 bases spanning the gap. CDR1 and CDR2 (germline): KGHSH, LQKENI. The CDR3 sequence is 14 residues long.

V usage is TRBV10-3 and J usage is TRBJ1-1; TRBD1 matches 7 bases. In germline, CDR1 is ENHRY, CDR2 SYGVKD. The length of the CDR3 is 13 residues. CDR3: CAMAGTVNTEAFF. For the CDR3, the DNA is TGTGCAATGGCCGGGACAGTCAACACTGAAGCTTTCTTT.

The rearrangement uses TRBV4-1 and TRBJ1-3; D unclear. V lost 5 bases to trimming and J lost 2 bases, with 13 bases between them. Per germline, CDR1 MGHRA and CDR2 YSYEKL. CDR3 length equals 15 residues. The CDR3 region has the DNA TGCGCCAGCAGCGAAAGGGAGGTTCCTGGAAACACCATATATTTT. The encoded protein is CASSEREVPGNTIYF.

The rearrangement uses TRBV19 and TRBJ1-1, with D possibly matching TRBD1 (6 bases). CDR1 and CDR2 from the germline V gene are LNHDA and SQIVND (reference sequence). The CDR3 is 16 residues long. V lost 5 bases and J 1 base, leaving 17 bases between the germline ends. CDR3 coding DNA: TGTGCCAGTAGTCAGCACAGGGTCCAGAGGAACACTGAAGCTTTCTTT. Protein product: CASSQHRVQRNTEAFF.

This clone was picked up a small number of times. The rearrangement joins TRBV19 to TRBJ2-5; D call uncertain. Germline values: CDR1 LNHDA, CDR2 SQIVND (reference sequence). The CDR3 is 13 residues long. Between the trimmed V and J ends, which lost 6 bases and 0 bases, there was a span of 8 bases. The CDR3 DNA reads TGTGCCAGTAGCGTAAGAAACCAAGAGACCCAGTACTTC. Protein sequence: CASSVRNQETQYF. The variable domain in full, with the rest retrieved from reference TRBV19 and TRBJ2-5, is DGGITQSPKYLFRKEGQNVTLSCEQNLNHDAMYWYRQDPGQGLRLIYYSQIVNDFQKGDIAEGYSVSREKKESFPLTVTSAQKNPTAFYLCASSVRNQETQYFGPGTRLLVL.

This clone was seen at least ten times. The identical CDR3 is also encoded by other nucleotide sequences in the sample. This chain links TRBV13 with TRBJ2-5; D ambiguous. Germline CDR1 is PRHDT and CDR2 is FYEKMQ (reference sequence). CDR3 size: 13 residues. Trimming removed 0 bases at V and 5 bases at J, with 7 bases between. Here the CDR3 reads CASSLGGPETQYF. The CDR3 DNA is TGTGCCAGCAGCTTAGGCGGGCCGGAGACCCAGTACTTC.

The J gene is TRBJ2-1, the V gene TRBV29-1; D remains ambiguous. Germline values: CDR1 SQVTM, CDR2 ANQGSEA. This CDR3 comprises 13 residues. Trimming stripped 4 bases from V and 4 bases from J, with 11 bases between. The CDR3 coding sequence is TGCAGCGTTGGGCCAGATGTTTACAATGAGCAGTTCTTC. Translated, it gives CSVGPDVYNEQFF.

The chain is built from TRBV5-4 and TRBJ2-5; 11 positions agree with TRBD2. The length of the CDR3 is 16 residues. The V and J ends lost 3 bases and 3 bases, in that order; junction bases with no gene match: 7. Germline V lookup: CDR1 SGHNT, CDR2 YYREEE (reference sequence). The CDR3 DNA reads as TGTGCCAGCAGCTCAGGGACTAGCGGACTAAAAGAGACCCAGTACTTC. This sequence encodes CASSSGTSGLKETQYF.